Below, 27 T cell receptor beta chains from the same sample are listed, as sequenced in a study of shared clonotypes between healthy human individuals (dated by TCRdb to the early 2020s). The library was prepared using the immunoSEQ multiplex PCR assay. TCRdb retrieved this table from immuneACCESS and kept in-frame rearrangements only. Not all clones are present; in checked studies, unresolved V genes account for under half, and no reason is known for the remainder. For this sample there are some 1,100,000 clones; about 84% appear just once. The ten largest make up approximately 0.56% of the sample. Input material: memory CD4+ T cells from PBMCs. Per the publication, the cell subset or site label means: CD45RA-negative fraction. The receptors stem from a man in his late teens or twenties in good health. Some clones in this sample may be carry-over from other donors' samples.

The J gene is TRBJ2-7, the V gene TRBV5-1, with D perhaps TRBD1 (6 bases). Trimming took off 2 bases at V and 2 bases at J, with 11 bases between the two ends. In germline, CDR1 is SGHRS, CDR2 YFSETQ. The CDR3 totals 14 residues. CDR3 sequence (DNA): TGCGCCAGCAGCTTCCAGGGGCCCACCTACGAGCAGTACTTC. Protein product: CASSFQGPTYEQYF. Full variable domain (outside the CDR3, taken from reference TRBV5-1 and TRBJ2-7): KAGVTQTPRYLIKTRGQQVTLSCSPISGHRSVSWYQQTPGQGLQFLFEYFSETQRNKGNFPGRFSGRQFSNSRSEMNVSTLELGDSALYLCASSFQGPTYEQYFGPGTRLTVT.

Concerning this clone: A read error is likely here: a far larger clone is one base away. The chain has TRBV27 and TRBJ1-1; 9 bases match TRBD1. V lost 8 bases, J lost 0 bases, and 10 bases stayed unmatched. CDR3 length: 16 residues. Germline lookup yields CDR1 MNHEY and CDR2 SMNVEV (reference sequence). The CDR3 sequence: CASGSWDRALNTEAFF. In DNA form, the CDR3 reads TGTGCCAGCGGCAGCTGGGACAGGGCCTTGAACACTGAAGCTTTCTTT.

As DNA, the CDR3 is TGTGCCAGCAGCTTGGGTCTTGCCAAGTCTGGGGCCAACGTCCTGACTTTC. Translated: CASSLGLAKSGANVLTF. This chain links TRBV7-6 with TRBJ2-6; D call uncertain. The CDR3 loop spans 17 amino acids. V was shortened by 3 bases and J by 1 base, with 13 bases between the two germline ends. The germline gives CDR1 SGHVS, CDR2 FNYEAQ.

This sequence joins TRBV29-1 and TRBJ2-3, with 8 positions matching TRBD2. Germline lookup yields CDR1 SQVTM and CDR2 ANQGSEA. With 5 bases clipped from V and 5 bases from J, the junction kept 12 bases outside the gene matches. The CDR3 is made up of 15 amino acids. The CDR3 spells CSVSRTSGPRDTQYF. DNA for the CDR3: TGCAGCGTTTCGAGAACTAGCGGCCCCAGAGATACGCAGTATTTT.

This clone has only a few counts. The genes are TRBV18 and TRBJ1-2; the D is unclear. CDR3 length: 14 residues. Trimming stripped 2 bases from V and 1 base from J, with 8 bases between. Germline lookup yields CDR1 KGHSH and CDR2 LQKENI. CDR3 residues: CASSPEQLNYGYTF. DNA of the CDR3: TGTGCCAGCTCACCAGAGCAGCTTAACTATGGCTACACCTTC.

This clone was seen a handful of times. The J gene is TRBJ2-3, the V gene TRBV5-1, with D maybe TRBD1 (7 bases). CDR3 size: 16 residues. Germline V lookup: CDR1 SGHRS, CDR2 YFSETQ. Trimming removed 3 bases at V and 0 bases at J, with 14 bases between. The DNA of the CDR3 is TGCGCCAGCAGCTACCAGACAGGGACTAGCACAGATACGCAGTATTTT. As protein: CASSYQTGTSTDTQYF.

The chain carries TRBV7-9 and TRBJ2-7, with TRBD2 matching over 11 bases. V gave up 6 bases and J gave up 5 bases; unmatched junction bases: 9. The germline V gene encodes CDR1 SEHNR and CDR2 FQNEAQ (reference sequence). The CDR3 is 15 residues long. The CDR3 nucleotides are TGTGCCAGCAGGGCACTAGCGGGAGACAACGACGAGCAGTACTTC. Translated, it gives CASRALAGDNDEQYF.

V gene TRBV5-1 combines with J gene TRBJ2-2; 8 positions agree with TRBD2. V gave up 4 bases and J gave up 6 bases; unmatched junction bases: 5. The V gene's germline CDR1 is SGHRS and CDR2 YFSETQ. The CDR3 length is 14 residues. CDR3 loop: CASSERTSPGELFF. The CDR3 DNA reads TGCGCCAGCAGCGAAAGGACTAGCCCCGGGGAGCTGTTTTTT.

There are a few counts of this clone. The V gene is TRBV2, the J gene TRBJ1-5, with D hard to call. V shed 3 bases and J shed 7 bases, with 13 bases lying between them. This CDR3 is 14 amino acids long. Germline V lookup: CDR1 SNHLY, CDR2 FYNNEI. The DNA for the CDR3 is TGTGCCAGCAGTGAGGTCCAGCGAGACCAGCCCCAGCATTTT. This sequence encodes CASSEVQRDQPQHF.

This sequence joins TRBV5-4 and TRBJ2-6; D is unresolved. Trimming removed 0 bases at V and 4 bases at J, with 11 bases between. The CDR3 loop spans 16 amino acids. The germline V gene encodes CDR1 SGHNT and CDR2 YYREEE (reference sequence). The CDR3 region has the DNA TGTGCCAGCAGCTTGGCCGGTGGGATGGGGGCCAACGTCCTGACTTTC. It yields the protein CASSLAGGMGANVLTF. Looking up the rest from reference TRBV5-4 and TRBJ2-6 gives the full variable domain: ETGVTQSPTHLIKTRGQQVTLRCSSQSGHNTVSWYQQALGQGPQFIFQYYREEENGRGNFPPRFSGLQFPNYSSELNVNALELDDSALYLCASSLAGGMGANVLTFGAGSRLTVL.

This chain links TRBV18 with TRBJ2-1; D possibly corresponds to TRBD2 (5 bases). The germline CDR1 and CDR2 sequences are KGHSH and LQKENI. V lost 3 bases and J lost 8, with 11 bases in between. This CDR3 contains 13 residues. CDR3 region: CASSPDAGDEQFF. The CDR3 DNA reads as TGTGCCAGCTCACCGGATGCGGGTGATGAGCAGTTCTTC.

Concerning this clone: A much larger clone differs by one base, so this may be a read error. The chain is built from TRBV6-6 and TRBJ2-7, with D possibly matching TRBD2 (6 bases). Germline V gives CDR1 MNHNY, CDR2 SVGAGI (reference sequence). Trimming stripped 6 bases from V and 0 bases from J, with 18 bases between. CDR3 length equals 16 residues. CDR3 coding DNA: TGTGCCAGCAGCCCTCCTGGGATTAGCGGCTCCTACGAGCAGTACTTC. Amino acids: CASSPPGISGSYEQYF.

This clone was counted a few times. The chain has TRBV5-1 and TRBJ2-3, with TRBD2 matching 10 bases. Per the germline V gene, CDR1 is SGHRS and CDR2 is YFSETQ. Unmatched junction bases numbered 5, after V lost 6 bases and J lost 1 base. The CDR3 has 15 residues. CDR3 residues: CASIRGTSGTDTQYF. DNA for the CDR3: TGCGCCAGCATCCGGGGGACTAGCGGCACAGATACGCAGTATTTT.

Only a few counts were recorded for this clone. The chain links TRBV29-1 to TRBJ1-1; D gene ambiguous. CDR1 is SQVTM, CDR2 ANQGSEA, per germline. V lost 7 bases to trimming and J lost 1 base, with 10 bases between them. This CDR3 contains 12 residues. CDR3 DNA: TGCAGCGCCATAAGTGGGAACACTGAAGCTTTCTTT. It codes for CSAISGNTEAFF.

As to this clone: The sample carries other DNA sequences with the same CDR3. The V call is TRBV20-1, the J call TRBJ2-1; D is uncertain. In germline, CDR1 is DFQATT, CDR2 SNEGSKA (reference sequence). The V gene lost 5 bases and the J gene lost 7 bases, with 6 bases spanning the gap. This CDR3 contains 10 residues. The CDR3 here is CSAPSNEQFF. In nucleotides, the CDR3 is TGCAGTGCTCCAAGTAATGAGCAGTTCTTC.

The chain joins TRBV7-2 to TRBJ2-2; D may be TRBD1 (6 bases). The CDR3 covers 17 residues. CDR1 SGHTA and CDR2 FQGNSA come from the germline V gene. The V and J ends lost 7 bases and 0 bases respectively, with 18 bases between them. CDR3 sequence: CASTIQGLGTNTGELFF. CDR3 DNA sequence: TGTGCCAGCACCATCCAGGGGTTGGGTACGAACACCGGGGAGCTGTTTTTT.

The chain recombines TRBV6-1 with TRBJ2-7; D possibly corresponds to TRBD2 (6 bases). V was pared by 0 bases and J by 10 bases, with 13 bases between. Germline loops: CDR1 MNHNS, CDR2 SASEGT. The CDR3 is 13 residues long. The DNA for the CDR3 is TGTGCCAGCAGTGAAGCTAAGGAAGCGGGTCAGTACTTC. It codes for CASSEAKEAGQYF.

The chain recombines TRBV7-9 with TRBJ2-5; 8 bases are shared with TRBD1. Germline V gives CDR1 SEHNR, CDR2 FQNEAQ (reference sequence). The CDR3 sequence is 14 residues long. V shed 5 bases, J shed 2 bases, and the junction held 4 bases outside the gene matches. The CDR3 nucleotides are TGTGCCAGCAGCACGGGGACAGGACAAGAGACCCAGTACTTC. This translates into CASSTGTGQETQYF.

This clone was recorded a few times. This chain links TRBV28 with TRBJ1-2; a weak D match, TRBD1 (5 bases). Germline assignment: CDR1 MDHEN and CDR2 SYDVKM. The CDR3 is 15 amino acids. Trimming left V 7 bases short and J 3 bases short, with 18 bases between. The CDR3 spells CASNPYPGFHYGYTF. CDR3 in DNA: TGTGCCAGCAACCCTTACCCAGGGTTTCACTATGGCTACACCTTC.

This chain joins TRBV7-9 and TRBJ2-2; perhaps TRBD2 as D (6 bases). CDR3 length equals 16 residues. Trimming cost V 1 base and J 5 bases, with 14 bases left between them. The germline V gene has CDR1 SEHNR and CDR2 FQNEAQ (reference sequence). Here the CDR3 reads CASSLGPGVGTGELFF. The CDR3 coding sequence is TGTGCCAGCAGCTTAGGTCCGGGAGTAGGGACCGGGGAGCTGTTTTTT.

The V call is TRBV19, the J call TRBJ1-2; 8 nucleotides align to TRBD1. The trim removed 7 bases at V and 0 bases at J, leaving 4 bases unmatched. This CDR3 contains 14 residues. CDR1 LNHDA and CDR2 SQIVND come from the germline V gene (reference sequence). The CDR3 loop is CASKGQAANYGYTF. The CDR3 DNA reads TGTGCCAGTAAGGGACAGGCCGCTAACTATGGCTACACCTTC. The full variable domain, its missing parts supplied by reference TRBV19 and TRBJ1-2, is DGGITQSPKYLFRKEGQNVTLSCEQNLNHDAMYWYRQDPGQGLRLIYYSQIVNDFQKGDIAEGYSVSREKKESFPLTVTSAQKNPTAFYLCASKGQAANYGYTFGSGTRLTVV.

The chain combines TRBV28 with TRBJ2-7; D gene uncertain. Germline values: CDR1 MDHEN, CDR2 SYDVKM. V lost 8 bases and J 3 bases, leaving 8 bases between the germline ends. The CDR3 totals 11 residues. For the CDR3, the DNA is TGTGCCAGCCTTGAGAACTACGAGCAGTACTTC. As protein: CASLENYEQYF. Full variable domain (outside the CDR3, taken from reference TRBV28 and TRBJ2-7): DVKVTQSSRYLVKRTGEKVFLECVQDMDHENMFWYRQDPGLGLRLIYFSYDVKMKEKGDIPEGYSVSREKKERFSLILESASTNQTSMYLCASLENYEQYFGPGTRLTVT.

The chain carries TRBV9 and TRBJ1-2; 7 nucleotides align to TRBD1. Germline loops: CDR1 SGDLS, CDR2 YYNGEE. Trimming took 0 bases from V and 2 from J; bases not matched to a gene: 4. This CDR3 contains 15 residues. The CDR3 loop is CASSVGLQGNYGYTF. In nucleotides, the CDR3 is TGTGCCAGCAGCGTAGGCTTACAGGGGAACTATGGCTACACCTTC.

The gene calls are TRBV30 and TRBJ2-7; no firm D call. V lost 0 bases to trimming and J lost 3 bases, with 9 bases between them. CDR1 GTSNPN and CDR2 SVGIG come from the germline V gene (reference sequence). CDR3 size: 13 residues. CDR3: CAWSVPDGYEQYF. The DNA of the CDR3 is TGTGCCTGGAGTGTACCAGACGGCTACGAGCAGTACTTC.

The rearrangement links TRBV18 to TRBJ2-2, with D unresolved. The V gene lost 2 bases and the J gene lost 6 bases, with 16 bases spanning the gap. Germline V gene data show CDR1 as KGHSH and CDR2 as LQKENI. This CDR3 is 16 amino acids long. CDR3 region: CASSPWVPLEAGELFF. The CDR3 coding sequence is TGTGCCAGCTCACCATGGGTACCTCTAGAGGCCGGGGAGCTGTTTTTT.

In DNA, the CDR3 is TGTGCCAGCCTGGGAGGGCTCGAGGGCGAGCAGTACTTC. It translates to CASLGGLEGEQYF. The V gene is TRBV18, the J gene TRBJ2-7, with 7 bases matching TRBD2. Germline lookup yields CDR1 KGHSH and CDR2 LQKENI. CDR3 size: 13 residues. J lost 6 bases, V lost 8 bases, and 10 bases had no gene match.

In this sample, this clone turned up once. The chain is built from TRBV28 and TRBJ1-3, with TRBD1 as a possible D gene (5 bases). The CDR3 is made up of 15 amino acids. CDR1 is MDHEN and CDR2 is SYDVKM in the germline V gene. V lost 5 bases and J lost 3, with 14 bases in between. The CDR3 protein is CASSLPDSYGNTIYF. The DNA of the CDR3 is TGTGCCAGCAGTCTGCCTGACAGCTATGGAAACACCATATATTTT.